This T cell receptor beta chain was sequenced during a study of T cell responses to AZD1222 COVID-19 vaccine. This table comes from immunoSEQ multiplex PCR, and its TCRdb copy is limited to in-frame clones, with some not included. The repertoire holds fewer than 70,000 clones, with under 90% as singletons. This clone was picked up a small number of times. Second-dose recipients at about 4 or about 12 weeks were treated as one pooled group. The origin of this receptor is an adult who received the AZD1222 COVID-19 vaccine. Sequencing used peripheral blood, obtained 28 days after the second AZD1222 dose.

In DNA, the CDR3 is TGTGCCAGCAGTCTACAGGGTTGGGAGCTGTTTTTT. It codes for CASSLQGWELFF. The gene calls are TRBV27 and TRBJ2-2; D perhaps matches TRBD1 (6 bases). The CDR3 is made up of 12 amino acids. CDR1 MNHEY and CDR2 SMNVEV come from the germline V gene (reference sequence). Trimming stripped 5 bases from V and 9 bases from J, with 10 bases between.